Described below is a single T cell receptor (beta chain) sequence and its context. A few counts support this clonotype. Its specific antigen is unknown. Base qualities are not at hand, and no much larger clone is one base apart. The junction shows trimming of 5 bases on V and 4 bases on J, and the gene matches do not reach 6 bases of it. The CDR3 covers 15 residues, taking in both the cysteine and the phenylalanine. Of the read, only the CDR3 DNA is kept; its 45 bases are in frame from base 1. Sequencer: Illumina HiSeq 2500. Quantitative 5'-RACE with molecular barcodes was used to prepare TCR beta libraries. Processing in the source paper ran as follows. Disease-linked TCR variants were identified with a new computational method built on a probabilistic model of VDJ rearrangement. TCRdb redid the processing of the public reads, applying fastp at Q25 and MiXCR, and retained in-frame beta chains. CDR3 protein sequences are deduplicated, and each keeps its most common genes and DNA. TCRdb, not the authors, supplied the V and J calls. The sample contains nearly 350,000 distinct CDR3 sequences, roughly 15% of them found a single time. The ten largest clones add up to 1.1% of the sample.

This specimen comes from a study of CD8 T cells in ankylosing spondylitis listed by TCRdb under 2017. Study-wide context: The study set out to find disease-linked TCR variants by profiling T cell receptor beta repertoires in ankylosing spondylitis patients and healthy donors. The full study cohort was made up of approximately 27 ankylosing spondylitis patients and some 100 healthy donors. Peripheral blood was sampled, and synovial fluid was additionally collected from ankylosing spondylitis patients. Broader findings and caveats from the paper: Some motif variants had previously been reported in the synovial fluid and blood of reactive arthritis patients, which suggests shared mechanisms of disease initiation. A TCR beta motif made up of several highly homologous amino acid variants appeared to be characteristic of blood from ankylosing spondylitis patients. Significant enrichment of the disease-linked clones was reported in matched synovial fluid samples from ankylosing spondylitis patients. In peripheral blood, the disease-linked clones were found at relatively low frequencies and had a CD8+ phenotype.

This receptor was identified in a male donor with ankylosing spondylitis or in good health (not recorded which). The sequenced sample consisted of blood, either unsorted or a sorted T cell fraction (not recorded which). The chain is made from TRBV12-3 or TRBV12-4 and TRBJ1-5; 9 middle bases align to TRBD1. In nucleotide form, the sequence is TGTGCCAGCAGTCGTGAAGGGACAGGGAATCAGCCCCAGCATTTT. Its protein is CASSREGTGNQPQHF.